This note documents a single T cell receptor (beta chain) sequence. Its antigen remains unidentified. This entry comes from a study of post-analysis software for immune sequencing data. The CDR3 has 13 amino acids. The ends were cut back, 1 base at V and 7 bases at J, with 8 bases in the middle. CDR1 is SGHAT, CDR2 FQNNGV, per germline. Every TCR beta cDNA library bore unique molecular identifiers. TCRdb used MiXCR to reprocess the PCR reads, holding one entry per CDR3 protein. Of approximately 730,000 distinct CDR3 sequences listed, approximately 44% were seen once; the top ten hold 4% to 5%. Study outcomes and limitations: Higher frequency in patients than in controls was seen for 5 or 6 TRBV segments, with TRBV5-6, TRBV5-1 and TRBV20-1 among them. Clustering by F measure revealed strong co-clustering among samples prepared together in one batch. Controls had significantly higher normalized Chao1 diversity than multiple sclerosis patients.

V usage is TRBV11-2 and J usage is TRBJ2-1; D unresolved. Specimen: blood. The clonotype was recovered from a girl between 5 and 17 years old with multiple sclerosis. The chain's CDR3 is CASSLAIHNEQFF. CDR3 nucleotides: TGTGCCAGCAGCTTAGCGATCCATAATGAGCAGTTCTTC. Complete variable domain (other parts from reference TRBV11-2 and TRBJ2-1): EAGVAQSPRYKIIEKRQSVAFWCNPISGHATLYWYQQILGQGPKLLIQFQNNGVVDDSQLPKDRFSAERLKGVDSTLKIQPAKLEDSAVYLCASSLAIHNEQFFGPGTRLTVL.